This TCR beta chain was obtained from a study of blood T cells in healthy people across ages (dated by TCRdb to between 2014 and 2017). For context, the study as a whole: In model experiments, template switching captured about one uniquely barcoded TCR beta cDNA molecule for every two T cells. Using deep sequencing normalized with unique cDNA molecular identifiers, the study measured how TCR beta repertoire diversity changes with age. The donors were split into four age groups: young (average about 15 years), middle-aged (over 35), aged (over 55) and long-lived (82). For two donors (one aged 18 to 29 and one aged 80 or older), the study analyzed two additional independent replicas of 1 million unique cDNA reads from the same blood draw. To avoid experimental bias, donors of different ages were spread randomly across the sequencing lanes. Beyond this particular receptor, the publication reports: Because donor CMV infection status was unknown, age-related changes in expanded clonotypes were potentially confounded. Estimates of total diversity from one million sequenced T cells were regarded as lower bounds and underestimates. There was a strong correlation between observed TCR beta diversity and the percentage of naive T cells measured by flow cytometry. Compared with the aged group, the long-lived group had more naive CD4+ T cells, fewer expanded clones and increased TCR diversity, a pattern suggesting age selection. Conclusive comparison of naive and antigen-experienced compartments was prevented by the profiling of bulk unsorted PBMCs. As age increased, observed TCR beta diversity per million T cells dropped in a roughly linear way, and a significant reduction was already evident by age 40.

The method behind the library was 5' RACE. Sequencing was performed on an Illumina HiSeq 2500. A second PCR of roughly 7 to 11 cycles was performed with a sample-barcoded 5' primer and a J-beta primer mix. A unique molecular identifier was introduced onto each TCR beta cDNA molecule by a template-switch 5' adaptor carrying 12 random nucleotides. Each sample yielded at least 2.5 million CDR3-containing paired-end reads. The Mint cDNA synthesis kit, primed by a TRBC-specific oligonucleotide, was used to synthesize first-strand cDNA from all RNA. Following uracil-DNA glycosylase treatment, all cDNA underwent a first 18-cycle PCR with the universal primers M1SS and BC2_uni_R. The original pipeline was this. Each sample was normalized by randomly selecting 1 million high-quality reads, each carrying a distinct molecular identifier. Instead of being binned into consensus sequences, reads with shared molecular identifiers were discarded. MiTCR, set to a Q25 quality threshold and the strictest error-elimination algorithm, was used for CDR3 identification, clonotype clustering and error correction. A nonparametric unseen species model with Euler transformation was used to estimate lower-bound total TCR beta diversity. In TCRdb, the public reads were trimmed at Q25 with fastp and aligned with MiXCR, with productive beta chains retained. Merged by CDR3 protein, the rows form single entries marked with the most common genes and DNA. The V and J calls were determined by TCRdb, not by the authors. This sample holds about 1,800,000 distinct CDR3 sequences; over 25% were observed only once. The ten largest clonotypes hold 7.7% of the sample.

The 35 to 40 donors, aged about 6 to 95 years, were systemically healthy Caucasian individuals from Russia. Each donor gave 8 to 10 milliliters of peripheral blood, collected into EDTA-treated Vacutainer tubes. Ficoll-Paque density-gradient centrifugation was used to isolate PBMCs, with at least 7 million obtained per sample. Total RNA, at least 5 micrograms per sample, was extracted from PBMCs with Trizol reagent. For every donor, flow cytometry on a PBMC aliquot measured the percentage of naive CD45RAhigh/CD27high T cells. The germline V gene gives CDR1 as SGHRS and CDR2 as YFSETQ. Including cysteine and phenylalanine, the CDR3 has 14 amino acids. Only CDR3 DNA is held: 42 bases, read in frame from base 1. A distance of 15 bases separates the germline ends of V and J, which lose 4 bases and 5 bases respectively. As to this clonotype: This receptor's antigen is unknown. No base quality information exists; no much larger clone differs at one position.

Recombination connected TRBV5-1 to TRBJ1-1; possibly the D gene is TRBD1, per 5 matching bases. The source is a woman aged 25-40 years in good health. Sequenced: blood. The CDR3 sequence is CASSGGVQRTEAFF. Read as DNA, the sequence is TGCGCCAGCAGCGGGGGGGTCCAGAGGACTGAAGCTTTCTTT. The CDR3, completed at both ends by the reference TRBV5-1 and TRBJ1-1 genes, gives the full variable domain KAGVTQTPRYLIKTRGQQVTLSCSPISGHRSVSWYQQTPGQGLQFLFEYFSETQRNKGNFPGRFSGRQFSNSRSEMNVSTLELGDSALYLCASSGGVQRTEAFFGQGTRLTVV.